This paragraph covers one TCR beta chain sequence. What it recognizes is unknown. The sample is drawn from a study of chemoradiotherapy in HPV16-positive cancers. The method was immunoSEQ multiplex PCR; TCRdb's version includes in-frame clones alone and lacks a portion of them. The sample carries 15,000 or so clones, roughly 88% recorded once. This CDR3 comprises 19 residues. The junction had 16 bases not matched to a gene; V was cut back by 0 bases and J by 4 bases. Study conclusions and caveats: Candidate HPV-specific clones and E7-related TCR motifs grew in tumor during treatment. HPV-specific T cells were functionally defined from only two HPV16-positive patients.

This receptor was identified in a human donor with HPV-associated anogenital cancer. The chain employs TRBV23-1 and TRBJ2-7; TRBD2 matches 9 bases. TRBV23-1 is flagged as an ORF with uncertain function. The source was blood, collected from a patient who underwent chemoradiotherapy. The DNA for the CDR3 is TGCGCCAGCAGTCAATCACCCAAACCGTCATTAGCGGGAGCATACGAGCAGTACTTC. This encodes CASSQSPKPSLAGAYEQYF.